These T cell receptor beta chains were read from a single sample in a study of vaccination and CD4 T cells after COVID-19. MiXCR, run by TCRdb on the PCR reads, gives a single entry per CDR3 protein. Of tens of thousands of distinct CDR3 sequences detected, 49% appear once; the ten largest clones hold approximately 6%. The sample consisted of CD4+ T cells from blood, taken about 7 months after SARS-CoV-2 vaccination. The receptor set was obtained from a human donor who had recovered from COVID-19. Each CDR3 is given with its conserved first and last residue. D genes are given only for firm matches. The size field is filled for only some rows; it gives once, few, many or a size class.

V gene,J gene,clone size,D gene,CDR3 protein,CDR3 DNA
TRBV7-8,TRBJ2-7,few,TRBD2,CASSLRLAGGSYEQYF,TGTGCCAGCAGCTTACGACTAGCGGGAGGATCCTACGAGCAGTACTTC
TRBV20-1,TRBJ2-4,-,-,CSTSLSGLTRRNIQYF,TGCAGTACCTCCCTGTCGGGCCTCACCCGTCGAAACATTCAGTACTTC
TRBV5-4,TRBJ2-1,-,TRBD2,CASSLEYGSRDYRTYNEQFF,TGTGCCAGCAGCTTGGAATACGGCAGCCGGGACTACCGAACCTACAATGAGCAGTTCTTC
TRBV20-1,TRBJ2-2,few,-,CSARDQVSGELFF,TGCAGTGCTAGAGATCAGGTTTCCGGGGAGCTGTTTTTT
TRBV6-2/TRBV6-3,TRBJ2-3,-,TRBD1,CASSYQSGGSDTQYF,TGTGCCAGCAGTTACCAGTCAGGGGGCTCGGATACGCAGTATTTT
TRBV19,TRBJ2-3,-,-,CASSIGPPAPDTQYF,TGTGCCAGTAGTATAGGCCCACCCGCCCCAGATACGCAGTATTTT
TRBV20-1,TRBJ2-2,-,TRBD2,CSAVPGTSGRFGELFF,TGCAGTGCGGTACCCGGGACTAGCGGGAGATTCGGGGAGCTGTTTTTT
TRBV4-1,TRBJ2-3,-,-,CASSQVGNPSTDTQYF,TGCGCCAGCAGCCAAGTTGGCAATCCTAGCACAGATACGCAGTATTTT
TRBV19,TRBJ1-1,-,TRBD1,CASSIDRVNTEAFF,TGTGCCAGTAGTATCGACAGGGTGAACACTGAAGCTTTCTTT
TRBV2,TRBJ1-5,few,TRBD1,CASRETGDGQPQHF,TGTGCCAGCAGGGAAACAGGGGACGGTCAGCCCCAGCATTTT
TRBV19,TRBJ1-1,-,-,CASSRWEGDTEAFF,TGTGCCAGTAGTCGCTGGGAAGGGGACACTGAAGCTTTCTTT
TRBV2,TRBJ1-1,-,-,CASRAEVRKAFF,TGTGCCAGCAGGGCGGAGGTGCGAAAAGCTTTCTTT
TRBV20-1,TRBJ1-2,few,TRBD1,CSARKGTDLPYGYTF,TGCAGTGCTAGAAAAGGGACAGACCTACCTTATGGCTACACCTTC
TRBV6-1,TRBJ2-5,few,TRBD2,CASSDLAGGGETQYF,TGTGCCAGCAGCGACCTAGCGGGAGGGGGGGAGACCCAGTACTTC
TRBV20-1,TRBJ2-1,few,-,CSARDFRPMVHEQFF,TGCAGTGCTAGAGATTTCCGACCCATGGTACATGAGCAGTTCTTC
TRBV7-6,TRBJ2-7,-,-,CASSPDFGQSPAYEQYF,TGTGCCAGCAGCCCCGACTTCGGACAGAGCCCTGCCTACGAGCAGTACTTC
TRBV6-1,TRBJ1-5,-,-,CASSQGSTSNQPQHF,TGTGCCAGCAGTCAAGGGTCGACGAGCAATCAGCCCCAGCATTTT
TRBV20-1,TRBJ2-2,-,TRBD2,CSARVAGATGELFF,TGCAGTGCTAGAGTTGCGGGAGCCACCGGGGAGCTGTTTTTT
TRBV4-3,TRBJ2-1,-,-,CASSQLAGSSYNEQFF,TGCGCCAGCAGCCAACTAGCAGGAAGCTCCTACAATGAGCAGTTCTTC
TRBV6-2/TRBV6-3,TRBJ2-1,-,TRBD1,CASRTTGGFPFF,TGTGCCAGCAGGACGACAGGGGGCTTCCCGTTCTTC
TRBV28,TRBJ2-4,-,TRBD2,CASGAGLAGGFLAKNIQYF,TGTGCCAGCGGCGCGGGACTAGCGGGAGGCTTTCTAGCCAAAAACATTCAGTACTTC
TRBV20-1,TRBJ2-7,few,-,CSARVPLEQYF,TGCAGTGCTAGAGTTCCCCTCGAGCAGTACTTC
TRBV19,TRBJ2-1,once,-,CASSLSGKSYNEQFF,TGTGCCAGTTCCCTTAGCGGCAAATCCTACAATGAGCAGTTCTTC
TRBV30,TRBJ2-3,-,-,CAWSGGGTDTQYF,TGTGCCTGGAGTGGGGGGGGCACAGATACGCAGTATTTT
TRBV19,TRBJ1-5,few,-,CASSIESNQPQHF,TGTGCCAGTAGTATCGAGTCGAATCAGCCCCAGCATTTT
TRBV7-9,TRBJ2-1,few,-,CASSLFAGSYNEQFF,TGTGCCAGCAGCCTATTCGCGGGCTCCTACAATGAGCAGTTCTTC
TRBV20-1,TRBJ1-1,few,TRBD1,CSAPKPGQPGTEAFF,TGCAGTGCTCCTAAACCGGGACAGCCGGGGACTGAAGCTTTCTTT
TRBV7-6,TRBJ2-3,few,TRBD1,CASSSTGNTDTQYF,TGTGCCAGCAGCTCGACAGGGAACACAGATACGCAGTATTTT
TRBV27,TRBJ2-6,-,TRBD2,CASSPLTSGTNSGANVLTF,TGTGCCAGCAGTCCACTCACTAGCGGAACAAACTCTGGGGCCAACGTCCTGACTTTC
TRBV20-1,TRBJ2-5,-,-,CSARDLSEYQETQYF,TGCAGTGCTAGAGATTTGTCCGAATACCAAGAGACCCAGTACTTC
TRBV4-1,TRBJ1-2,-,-,CASSQRGGDGYTF,TGCGCCAGCAGCCAAAGGGGGGGGGATGGCTACACCTTC
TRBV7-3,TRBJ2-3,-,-,CASSLSFTGTSTDTQYF,TGTGCCAGCAGCTTATCTTTCACGGGGACTAGCACAGATACGCAGTATTTT
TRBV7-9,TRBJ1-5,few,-,CASSPGTRGTQPQHF,TGTGCCAGCAGCCCGGGGACGCGGGGCACTCAGCCCCAGCATTTT
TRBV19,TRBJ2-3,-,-,CASSHRQGTGATSLDTQYF,TGTGCCAGTAGCCACAGGCAAGGTACAGGGGCGACTAGCCTAGATACGCAGTATTTT
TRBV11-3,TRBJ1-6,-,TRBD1,CASSQSTGLDSPLHF,TGTGCCAGCAGCCAATCGACAGGGCTGGATTCACCCCTCCACTTT
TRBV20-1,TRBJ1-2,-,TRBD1,CSARPPGQGKHGYTF,TGCAGTGCTAGACCCCCTGGACAGGGAAAACATGGCTACACCTTC
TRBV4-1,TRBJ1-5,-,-,CASSQVPGSNQPQHF,TGCGCCAGCAGCCAAGTTCCGGGGAGCAATCAGCCCCAGCATTTT
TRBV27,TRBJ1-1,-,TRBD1,CASTRDRVNTEAFF,TGTGCCAGCACTAGGGACAGGGTGAACACTGAAGCTTTCTTT
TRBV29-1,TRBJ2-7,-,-,CSVRAGTAYEQYF,TGCAGCGTCCGGGCAGGGACCGCCTACGAGCAGTACTTC
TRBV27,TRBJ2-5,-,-,CASSLARAETQYF,TGTGCCAGCAGTTTAGCCAGGGCCGAGACCCAGTACTTC
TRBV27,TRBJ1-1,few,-,CASSTYSGETEAFF,TGTGCCAGCAGTACCTACTCGGGGGAAACTGAAGCTTTCTTT
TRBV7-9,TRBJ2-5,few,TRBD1,CASSLGGQGLGETQYF,TGTGCCAGCAGCTTGGGAGGACAGGGCCTGGGGGAGACCCAGTACTTC
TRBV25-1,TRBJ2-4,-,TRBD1,CASSETDRSGNIQYF,TGTGCCAGCAGTGAAACGGACAGGTCAGGAAACATTCAGTACTTC
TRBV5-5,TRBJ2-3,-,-,CASSLGPYWADTQYF,TGTGCCAGCAGCCTAGGACCTTACTGGGCAGATACGCAGTATTTT